The next 5 T cell receptor beta chains were all read from a single sample in a study of blood T cell repertoires in COVID-19. The table came from immunoSEQ multiplex PCR; TCRdb's copy has only in-frame clones and leaves some out. The table shows more than 70,000 clones, with about 85% occurring only once. Sequencing used peripheral blood. These TCRs come from a man aged 55 to 69 with acute or convalescent COVID-19.

The chain carries TRBV29-1 and TRBJ1-6, with 9 positions matching TRBD1. CDR1 is SQVTM and CDR2 is ANQGSEA in the germline V gene. Trimming took 4 bases from V and 8 from J; bases not matched to a gene: 3. The CDR3 is 13 amino acids. The CDR3 coding sequence is TGCAGCGTTGCGCGGACAGGGGATTCACCCCTCCACTTT. It specifies CSVARTGDSPLHF.

The chain employs TRBV7-2 and TRBJ2-3; TRBD2 aligns across 8 bases. The trim removed 1 base at V and 2 bases at J, leaving 11 bases unmatched. Germline V CDR1 and CDR2: SGHTA, FQGNSA. The CDR3 loop spans 18 amino acids. CDR3 amino acids: CASSLVYRSGSATDTQYF. The DNA for the CDR3 is TGTGCCAGCAGCTTAGTTTATAGGAGCGGGAGTGCCACAGATACGCAGTATTTT.

The V gene is TRBV10-3, the J gene TRBJ2-1, with TRBD2 matching 11 bases. V was pared by 6 bases and J by 6 bases, with 7 bases of the junction left unmatched. CDR3 length: 15 amino acids. Per germline, CDR1 ENHRY and CDR2 SYGVKD. CDR3 amino acids: CAISRGLAESNEQFF. In nucleotides, the CDR3 is TGTGCCATCAGCCGGGGACTAGCGGAGTCCAATGAGCAGTTCTTC.

V is TRBV3-1 (or the pseudogene TRBV3-2) and J is TRBJ1-6, with D possibly matching TRBD1 (5 bases). Germline CDR1 reads LGHDT; CDR2 reads YNNKEL (reference sequence). The ends were cut back, 4 bases at V and 7 bases at J, with 17 bases in the middle. There are 16 residues in the CDR3. The CDR3 here is CASSPFAGVGNSPLHF. The CDR3 bases are TGTGCCAGCAGCCCTTTTGCGGGGGTCGGGAATTCACCCCTCCACTTT.

This chain joins TRBV7-3 and TRBJ2-5, with 8 bases aligning to TRBD1. The length of the CDR3 is 15 residues. With 2 bases clipped from V and 5 bases from J, the junction kept 7 bases outside the gene matches. Germline CDR1 is SGHTA and CDR2 is FQGTGA. The chain's CDR3 is CASSLGDRPWETQYF. CDR3 in DNA: TGTGCCAGCAGCTTAGGGGACAGGCCTTGGGAGACCCAGTACTTC.